This entry concerns a single T cell receptor beta chain. Its antigen remains unidentified. Per-base qualities were not stored, and no clone one base away is much larger. TCRbeta CDR3 regions were amplified from genomic DNA by means of the immunoSEQ Assay, a bias-controlled multiplex PCR. In the authors' own workflow: Nucleated cell counts per sample were estimated from amplification of reference gene primers within the assay. To quantify the absolute abundance of each unique TCRbeta CDR3 rearrangement, sequence reads were collapsed and filtered. For each sample, productive Simpson clonality was calculated as the square root of Simpson's diversity index over productive rearrangements. TCRdb carries this immuneACCESS record with in-frame sequences only. Its versions omit some clonotypes, under half of them owing to an unresolved V gene in the studies checked, with the rest unexplained. Clone size and the V and J calls come from that table; the DNA yielded D and trimming. Counted in this sample were around 190,000 clones; 80% of them appeared once. Of the sample, less than 7% is held by the ten largest clones.

As encoded in the germline V gene, CDR1 is MNHEY while CDR2 is SVGAGI. V lost 6 bases and J lost 6 bases, and the count of bases not matched to a germline gene is 9. The CDR3 holds 15 amino acids from the cysteine to the phenylalanine. Of the read, only the CDR3 DNA is kept; its 45 bases are in frame from base 1. Collaborating institutions collected whole blood in K2EDTA tubes following their own protocols. For TCRbeta analysis, collaborators shipped samples as frozen whole blood, isolated PBMCs, or DNA extracted from either of those sample types. The sample belongs to a study of blood T cell repertoires in COVID-19 (dated by TCRdb to 2020 to 2021). Background on the whole study: Samples from collaborators originated in the United States, Italy and Spain and spanned both the acute and convalescent phases of COVID-19. The prospective study material was composed of cDNA or gDNA derived from T cells, B-cell-depleted T cells, or PBMCs. The repertoires were released in a freely available public database intended as a resource for research on the immune response to SARS-CoV-2. The sample metadata nearly always contained a de-identified subject ID, COVID-19 status, age in years and sex. The samples were drawn from two sources: the first 160 participants of the ongoing ImmuneRACE study, and 1,200 or so subjects contributed by 6 global collaborators. Where HLA class I and class II types were available, the types were taken from metadata supplied by the sample provider, not from assay-based typing. Subjects who had been exposed to COVID-19, were actively infected with it, or had recovered from it provided the deeply sampled blood TCRbeta repertoires that made up the dataset. The research as a whole found: The amount of clinical and demographic metadata varied by source and participant and was provided uncurated.

The TCR sequence derives from a man aged 55 to 69 with acute or convalescent COVID-19. Sequenced input: peripheral blood. The chain was built from TRBV6-5 and TRBJ2-5, with TRBD2 matching 11 junction bases. The nucleotide sequence reads as follows: TGTGCCAGCAGAGATACTAGCGGGAGTGGAAAGACCCAGTACTTC. It encodes CASRDTSGSGKTQYF.